One and the same sample provided the 28 T cell receptor beta chains below, sequenced in a study of blood T cell repertoires in COVID-19 (dated by TCRdb to 2020 to 2022). Library creation used the immunoSEQ multiplex PCR assay. Not all clones reach the TCRdb copy of this immuneACCESS table, which keeps in-frame sequences only. Checked studies attribute under half of the gap to unresolved V genes and leave the rest unexplained. The sample table lists about 180,000 clones, over 75% of them with a count of one. The ten largest account for around 9.5% of the sample. Sequencing used PBMCs or T cells enriched from blood (not recorded which). The receptors were gathered from a woman younger than 35 who had recovered from COVID-19.

The chain links TRBV9 to TRBJ2-5; TRBD1 aligns across 8 bases. The CDR3 is made up of 14 amino acids. Germline-derived CDR1 and CDR2 are SGDLS and YYNGEE. V shed 0 bases, J shed 4 bases, and the junction held 2 bases outside the gene matches. This CDR3 reads CASSVDQGAETQYF. In nucleotides, the CDR3 is TGTGCCAGCAGCGTAGATCAGGGGGCAGAGACCCAGTACTTC.

The chain employs TRBV7-2 and TRBJ2-5, with 9 bases matching TRBD2. The CDR3 runs to 16 residues. Germline CDR1 is SGHTA and CDR2 is FQGNSA. V lost 2 bases and J lost 5; bases outside the gene matches: 9. CDR3 in amino acids: CASSLLLAGAGETQYF. The CDR3 bases are TGTGCCAGCAGCTTACTTTTAGCGGGGGCGGGGGAGACCCAGTACTTC.

The chain couples TRBV6-2 or TRBV6-3 to TRBJ2-1; 7 bases fit TRBD2. J gave up 7 bases and V 0 bases, and 9 bases lay outside the gene matches. This CDR3 is built from 16 residues. The germline V gene encodes CDR1 MNHEY and CDR2 SVGEGT. The CDR3 spells CASSYSTSSGLNEQFF. The CDR3 nucleotides are TGTGCCAGCAGTTACTCGACTAGCTCGGGGCTGAATGAGCAGTTCTTC.

This clone showed up just a few times. The chain couples TRBV15 to TRBJ1-2; a weak D match, TRBD1 (5 bases). Germline assignment: CDR1 LNHNV and CDR2 YYDKDF (reference sequence). The CDR3 is 14 amino acids. The ends were cut back, 2 bases at V and 3 bases at J, with 10 bases in the middle. The DNA of the CDR3 is TGTGCCACCAGCAGAAGAGACAGAGACTATGGCTACACCTTC. Its protein is CATSRRDRDYGYTF. Drawing the rest from reference TRBV15 and TRBJ1-2, the complete variable domain is DAMVIQNPRYQVTQFGKPVTLSCSQTLNHNVMYWYQQKSSQAPKLLFHYYDKDFNNEADTPDNFQSRRPNTSFCFLDIRSPGLGDTAMYLCATSRRDRDYGYTFGSGTRLTVV.

V usage is TRBV18 and J usage is TRBJ1-1; 10 nucleotides agree with TRBD1. Germline values: CDR1 KGHSH, CDR2 LQKENI. The CDR3 contains 17 residues. V was pared by 2 bases and J by 0 bases, with 6 bases of the junction left unmatched. CDR3 loop: CASSPIVGQGLNTEAFF. CDR3 nucleotides: TGTGCCAGCTCACCAATCGTGGGACAGGGGTTGAACACTGAAGCTTTCTTT.

The V call is TRBV25-1, the J call TRBJ1-5; TRBD1 is a possible D gene (5 bases). V was pared by 4 bases and J by 6 bases, with 13 bases between. The CDR3 contains 14 residues. The germline V gene has CDR1 MGHDK and CDR2 SYGVNS. The CDR3: CASSGLQGGQPQHF. CDR3 in DNA: TGTGCCAGCAGTGGGTTGCAGGGTGGTCAGCCCCAGCATTTT.

This chain joins TRBV28 and TRBJ1-2; the D is unclear. Germline CDR1 reads MDHEN; CDR2 reads SYDVKM. CDR3 length: 13 residues. V lost 6 bases and J 8 bases, leaving 16 bases between the germline ends. The CDR3, as DNA: TGTGCCAGCAGCGAACCCCGGACTGGCGGCTACACCTTC. Its protein is CASSEPRTGGYTF.

The chain joins TRBV12-3 or TRBV12-4 to TRBJ2-7; 9 bases align to TRBD1. The CDR3 length is 13 residues. V lost 3 bases and J lost 5; bases outside the gene matches: 2. The CDR3 nucleotides are TGTGCCAGCAGTTTTAGGGACAGGGACGAGCAGTACTTC. It codes for CASSFRDRDEQYF.

This chain connects TRBV6-5 to TRBJ1-2; maybe TRBD1 (5 bases). V dropped 0 bases and J dropped 4 bases, with 9 bases sitting between them. The CDR3 runs to 14 residues. Looked up from germline, CDR1 is MNHEY and CDR2 is SVGAGI. CDR3 in DNA: TGTGCCAGCAGTTACTCGGCAGGGATCTATGGCTACACCTTC. Its translation: CASSYSAGIYGYTF.

The V gene is TRBV11-3, the J gene TRBJ2-2; 8 bases align to TRBD1. The CDR3 spans 14 residues. V was clipped by 3 bases and J by 5 bases; unmatched bases: 2. Germline V lookup: CDR1 SGHNT, CDR2 YENEEA. The CDR3 DNA reads TGTGCCAGCAGCTTGAGGACAGGGACCGGGGAGCTGTTTTTT. As protein: CASSLRTGTGELFF.

This chain uses TRBV5-1 with TRBJ2-1, with 15 positions matching TRBD2. After removal of 7 bases from V and 4 bases from J, the junction contained 6 bases not matched to a gene. From germline, CDR1 is SGHRS and CDR2 YFSETQ. The CDR3 loop spans 16 amino acids. CDR3 in amino acids: CASEPGTSGRYNEQFF. The CDR3 DNA reads TGCGCCAGCGAACCCGGGACTAGCGGGAGGTACAATGAGCAGTTCTTC.

The rearrangement joins TRBV5-1 to TRBJ2-7; 10 bases fit TRBD1. The J segment lost 3 bases and the V segment lost 4 bases, leaving 10 bases of the junction unmatched. CDR1 is SGHRS and CDR2 is YFSETQ in the germline V gene. CDR3 length: 16 amino acids. The CDR3 nucleotides read TGCGCCAGCAGCCCCAATGGGGGACAGGGGTTCTACGAGCAGTACTTC. Amino acids: CASSPNGGQGFYEQYF.

The J gene is TRBJ2-7, the V gene TRBV19; D might be TRBD2 (6 bases). The CDR3 contains 13 residues. Germline loops: CDR1 LNHDA, CDR2 SQIVND (reference sequence). V was shortened by 4 bases and J by 3 bases, with 10 bases between the two germline ends. The CDR3 loop reads CASSSGAYYEQYF. CDR3 bases: TGTGCCAGTAGTAGCGGGGCCTACTACGAGCAGTACTTC.

This clone was detected only once. This chain joins TRBV5-8 and TRBJ1-5, with D maybe TRBD1 (6 bases). Trimming stripped 7 bases from V and 5 bases from J, with 13 bases between. Per germline, CDR1 SGHTS and CDR2 YDEGEE. The CDR3 runs to 13 residues. CDR3 amino acids: CASGGGVYQPQHF. The DNA for the CDR3 is TGTGCCAGCGGAGGGGGGGTTTATCAGCCCCAGCATTTT.

The chain joins TRBV10-2 to TRBJ1-3, with D possibly TRBD1 on 6 matching bases. This CDR3 is 14 amino acids long. Trimming removed 2 bases from V and 4 bases from J, with 9 bases in between. Germline V gene lookup returns CDR1 WSHSY and CDR2 SAAADI. The CDR3 sequence: CASSETGIGNTIYF. Here the CDR3 DNA reads TGCGCCAGCAGTGAGACAGGGATCGGAAACACCATATATTTT.

This chain uses TRBV28 with TRBJ2-1; 9 bases match TRBD1. Germline V gives CDR1 MDHEN, CDR2 SYDVKM. V trimming: 5 bases; J trimming: 5 bases; junction bases outside the gene matches: 7. This CDR3 is 15 amino acids long. The CDR3: CASSRPGQGNNEQFF. CDR3 sequence (DNA): TGTGCCAGCAGTCGACCGGGACAGGGTAACAATGAGCAGTTCTTC.

The chain is built from TRBV29-1 and TRBJ2-2, with 11 bases lining up with TRBD2. Germline assignment: CDR1 SQVTM and CDR2 ANQGSEA. The CDR3 extends over 13 amino acids. In DNA, the CDR3 is TGCACCACCTATCTAGCGGGGGGTGGGGAGCTGTTTTTT. Translated: CTTYLAGGGELFF.

V gene TRBV7-6 combines with J gene TRBJ1-6; 7 positions agree with TRBD1. The ends lost 4 bases at V and 3 bases at J; junction bases unmatched: 15. CDR3 length: 19 amino acids. Germline V gene lookup returns CDR1 SGHVS and CDR2 FNYEAQ. The DNA for the CDR3 is TGTGCCAGCAGCTCAGGAAGACAGGGAGGCTTGGGCTATAATTCACCCCTCCACTTT. It codes for CASSSGRQGGLGYNSPLHF.

The rearrangement uses TRBV7-8 and TRBJ2-3; 8 bases match TRBD2. Germline V gene sequence: CDR1 SGHVS, CDR2 FQNEAQ. J lost 3 bases, V lost 5 bases, and 7 bases had no gene match. The CDR3 sequence is 15 residues long. The CDR3 sequence: CASSPERGRTDTQYF. In DNA, the CDR3 is TGTGCCAGCAGCCCTGAGCGGGGGCGGACAGATACGCAGTATTTT.

The genes are TRBV11-2 and TRBJ1-4; unclear D gene. This CDR3 is built from 17 residues. Per germline, CDR1 SGHAT and CDR2 FQNNGV. V was trimmed by 1 base and J by 3 bases, leaving 15 bases between them. The CDR3 reads CASSLGPPHAANEKLFF. For the CDR3, the DNA is TGTGCCAGCAGCTTAGGCCCCCCACATGCGGCTAATGAAAAACTGTTTTTT.

CDR3 region: CAWSGGQGDEQFF. The CDR3 region has the DNA TGTGCCTGGAGTGGAGGACAGGGCGATGAGCAGTTCTTC. The chain employs TRBV30 and TRBJ2-1; 8 positions agree with TRBD1. The CDR3 covers 13 residues. The germline V gene encodes CDR1 GTSNPN and CDR2 SVGIG (reference sequence). With 1 base clipped from V and 8 bases from J, the junction kept 4 bases outside the gene matches.

CDR3 nucleotides: TGTGCCAGCAGCCCGGGACAGGGGTATAGGACCGGGGAGCTGTTTTTT. It encodes CASSPGQGYRTGELFF. This chain connects TRBV5-6 to TRBJ2-2; 10 nucleotides match TRBD1. CDR3 size: 16 residues. V lost 4 bases and J lost 5; bases outside the gene matches: 8. Germline lookup yields CDR1 SGHDT and CDR2 YYEEEE.

This clone was recorded a few times. The CDR3 DNA is TGTGCCAGCAGCCAAGATGGGGCTAGCGGGGGGGCCCAGGAGCAGTTCTTC. Amino acids: CASSQDGASGGAQEQFF. The chain is built from TRBV4-2 and TRBJ2-1; 12 nucleotides line up with TRBD2. The length of the CDR3 is 17 residues. Germline V CDR1 and CDR2: LGHNA, YNFKEQ. Trimming took 0 bases from V and 10 from J; bases not matched to a gene: 10.

The rearrangement joins TRBV11-2 to TRBJ1-1, with TRBD1 as a possible D gene (5 bases). The germline V and J ends were trimmed by 0 bases and 4 bases, with 9 bases remaining between them. Germline V gene lookup returns CDR1 SGHAT and CDR2 FQNNGV. CDR3 length equals 14 residues. CDR3 amino acids: CASSLDFGGTEAFF. CDR3 sequence (DNA): TGTGCCAGCAGCTTAGATTTCGGGGGCACTGAAGCTTTCTTT.

This chain links TRBV27 with TRBJ2-1; tentative D call: TRBD1 (5 bases). The V gene's germline CDR1 is MNHEY and CDR2 SMNVEV (reference sequence). Trimming cost V 7 bases and J 0 bases, with 13 bases left between them. CDR3 length equals 15 residues. The CDR3 protein is CASTLAGNSYNEQFF. The CDR3 DNA reads TGTGCCAGCACCTTGGCAGGGAACTCCTACAATGAGCAGTTCTTC.

The J gene is TRBJ1-2, the V gene TRBV28, with 9 nucleotides matching TRBD1. The CDR3 is 14 amino acids. Germline CDR1 reads MDHEN; CDR2 reads SYDVKM. Trimming removed 4 bases from V and 4 bases from J; junction bases left unmatched: 4. The CDR3 loop is CASSSGQGLYGYTF. CDR3 sequence (DNA): TGTGCCAGCAGTTCCGGACAGGGGCTCTATGGCTACACCTTC.

The chain carries TRBV4-3 and TRBJ2-3; TRBD1 is a possible D gene (6 bases). Trimming shortened V by 0 bases and J by 4 bases, and 29 bases separated the two germline ends. The CDR3 is made up of 21 amino acids. The germline V gene encodes CDR1 LGHNA and CDR2 YSLEER. The CDR3 protein is CASSQEFEGTYIPRGADTQYF. The CDR3 DNA sequence: TGCGCCAGCAGCCAAGAGTTTGAGGGGACATATATCCCTAGAGGGGCAGATACGCAGTATTTT.

The chain couples TRBV25-1 to TRBJ1-6; D gene unclear. The CDR3 is 13 residues long. Deletions cut 6 bases from V and 4 bases from J, with 7 bases between. Per the germline V gene, CDR1 is MGHDK and CDR2 is SYGVNS. CDR3 loop: CASRAVYNSPLHF. The CDR3 DNA reads TGTGCCAGCAGGGCGGTTTATAATTCACCCCTCCACTTT.